The sequence of this T cell receptor (beta chain) was determined in a study of T cell responses to AZD1222 COVID-19 vaccine. This CDR3 has 14 amino acids. Per germline, CDR1 LNHDA and CDR2 SQIVND (reference sequence). Trimming pared 9 bases from V and 4 bases from J, leaving 15 bases between. Study-wide findings and caveats: Reports indicate that nearly half of spike-specific TCRs are directed at unmutated variant regions. Sampling captured repertoires only after the peak T cell response. Among vaccine-associated CD4 TCRs, coverage spanned spike, with dominance at 160-218 and 743-854.

The repertoire was sequenced with immunoSEQ multiplex PCR; TCRdb's copy has only in-frame clones and lacks some. This table has under 200,000 clones, around 90% appearing once. Of note for this clone: Its specificity is unknown.

V usage is TRBV19 and J usage is TRBJ1-4, with D unclear. Sequenced material: peripheral blood, taken on day 0 of AZD1222 vaccination. The receptor's source is an adult in good health. The CDR3 loop is CASRRDGNNEKLFF. The CDR3 DNA follows: TGTGCCAGCCGACGAGACGGGAATAATGAAAAACTGTTTTTT.